These 14 T cell receptor beta chains share one sample of origin, sequenced in a study of OX40 agonist ivuxolimab in advanced cancers. TCRdb keeps only in-frame clones here, not all; method: immunoSEQ multiplex PCR. The sample includes some 80,000 clones, more than 70% of them seen just once. Specimen: CD4+ or CD8+ T cells sorted from blood, collected in a trial of the OX40 agonist ivuxolimab. The receptors here all came from an adult with an advanced solid tumor such as melanoma, head and neck, liver or kidney cancer.

This chain joins TRBV6-1 and TRBJ1-2; D is perhaps TRBD1 (6 bases). Germline V CDR1 and CDR2: MNHNS, SASEGT. This CDR3 region has 13 residues. Trimming left V 6 bases short and J 5 bases short, with 13 bases between. CDR3 nucleotides: TGTGCCAGCAGGTTACAGGGTGGTTATGGCTACACCTTC. It specifies CASRLQGGYGYTF.

The CDR3 spells CASSQQGSGANVLTF. The DNA of the CDR3 is TGTGCCAGCAGCCAACAGGGATCCGGGGCCAACGTCCTGACTTTC. The chain couples TRBV7-6 to TRBJ2-6; D might be TRBD1 (6 bases). The CDR3 is made up of 15 amino acids. V lost 5 bases and J 4 bases, leaving 12 bases between the germline ends. Looked up from germline, CDR1 is SGHVS and CDR2 is FNYEAQ.

This clone has only one observation. The chain combines TRBV6-5 with TRBJ1-2; possibly TRBD1 for D (6 bases). V was clipped by 6 bases and J by 5 bases, with 7 bases between them. The length of the CDR3 is 11 residues. The germline V gene has CDR1 MNHEY and CDR2 SVGAGI. CDR3 in DNA: TGTGCCAGCAGCCAGGGGTATGGCTACACCTTC. Translated: CASSQGYGYTF.

This clone was recorded a few times. The rearrangement links TRBV20-1 to TRBJ2-3; the D is unclear. The CDR3 consists of 11 residues. V gave up 3 bases and J gave up 4 bases, with 5 bases separating them. Germline values: CDR1 DFQATT, CDR2 SNEGSKA (reference sequence). The CDR3 nucleotides read TGCAGTGCTAGTCTTTCAGATACGCAGTATTTT. Protein sequence: CSASLSDTQYF.

The chain uses TRBV7-9 and TRBJ2-3; 7 bases are shared with TRBD1. The CDR3 totals 14 residues. Germline V gene lookup returns CDR1 SEHNR and CDR2 FQNEAQ (reference sequence). J gave up 5 bases and V 5 bases, and 7 bases lay outside the gene matches. The CDR3 coding sequence is TGTGCCAGCAGCCCAGGACAGGTGGGAGATACGCAGTATTTT. Amino acids: CASSPGQVGDTQYF.

This clone appeared a single time. The genes are TRBV11-2 and TRBJ2-2; D not certain. Germline-derived CDR1 and CDR2 are SGHAT and FQNNGV. The germline V and J ends were trimmed by 5 bases and 6 bases, with 7 bases remaining between them. This CDR3 is built from 12 residues. The CDR3 reads CASSRPPGELFF. DNA of the CDR3: TGTGCCAGCAGCCGACCCCCCGGGGAGCTGTTTTTT.

This chain joins TRBV10-2 and TRBJ1-6; 7 bases map to TRBD1. The germline V gene has CDR1 WSHSY and CDR2 SAAADI. The CDR3 contains 13 residues. Trimming cost V 6 bases and J 7 bases; bases outside gene matches: 3. CDR3 region: CASSGTENSPLHF. Here the CDR3 DNA reads TGCGCCAGCAGCGGGACAGAAAATTCACCCCTCCACTTT.

The V and J genes are TRBV9 and TRBJ2-5; 11 bases are shared with TRBD1. The CDR3 contains 16 residues. Losses at the gene ends were 4 bases for V and 5 bases for J; bases not matched to a gene: 10. The germline gives CDR1 SGDLS, CDR2 YYNGEE. The DNA of the CDR3 is TGTGCCAGCAGCCGAGGACAGGGGGCGTTGGGGGAGACCCAGTACTTC. Amino acids: CASSRGQGALGETQYF.

The V and J genes are TRBV28 and TRBJ1-2, with TRBD1 as a possible D gene (5 bases). Germline V gene sequence: CDR1 MDHEN, CDR2 SYDVKM. CDR3 length: 15 residues. The V gene lost 5 bases and the J gene lost 2 bases, with 15 bases spanning the gap. CDR3 nucleotides: TGTGCCAGCAGTCTCTCGGGACGAGGAAACTATGGCTACACCTTC. This translates into CASSLSGRGNYGYTF.

The chain links TRBV4-1 to TRBJ1-2, with 8 bases fitting TRBD1. Trimming removed 4 bases from V and 13 bases from J; junction bases left unmatched: 5. The length of the CDR3 is 11 residues. Germline V lookup: CDR1 MGHRA, CDR2 YSYEKL. DNA of the CDR3: TGCGCCAGCAGCCGGGACAGGACACGCACCTTC. Translated, it gives CASSRDRTRTF.

The chain links TRBV30 to TRBJ2-2; D is uncertain. Germline lookup yields CDR1 GTSNPN and CDR2 SVGIG (reference sequence). V shed 0 bases and J shed 2 bases, with 4 bases lying between them. This CDR3 region has 13 residues. The CDR3 DNA follows: TGTGCCTGGAGTGTACCTAACACCGGGGAGCTGTTTTTT. It encodes CAWSVPNTGELFF.

This clone showed up just a few times. This rearrangement joins TRBV7-3 to TRBJ1-2, with D perhaps matching TRBD1 (5 bases). The CDR3 has 13 residues. Between the trimmed V and J ends, which lost 4 bases and 3 bases, there was a span of 9 bases. Germline CDR1 SGHTA, CDR2 FQGTGA. The CDR3 loop reads CASSYGTDYGYTF. DNA for the CDR3: TGTGCCAGCAGCTACGGGACGGACTATGGCTACACCTTC.

V is TRBV30 and J is TRBJ1-3; TRBD1 might be the D (5 bases). Per germline, CDR1 GTSNPN and CDR2 SVGIG (reference sequence). Trimming removed 0 bases from V and 4 bases from J, with 10 bases in between. This CDR3 has 14 residues. The CDR3 reads CAWSVGAVGNTIYF. The CDR3, as DNA: TGTGCCTGGAGTGTAGGGGCGGTAGGAAACACCATATATTTT.

The chain links TRBV6-1 to TRBJ2-7, with a possible D match to TRBD1 (6 bases). Germline V gene sequence: CDR1 MNHNS, CDR2 SASEGT. V lost 3 bases, J lost 10 bases, and 16 bases lay in between. This CDR3 is built from 13 residues. CDR3 sequence (DNA): TGTGCCAGCAGTGAGGATTCAGGGGCCTTACAGTACTTC. Translation gives CASSEDSGALQYF.